This TCR beta chain came from a study of blood T cell repertoires in COVID-19. Across the study: PBMCs, B-cell-depleted T cells, or T cells were the source of the cDNA or gDNA that made up the material.

Libraries were prepared by immunoSEQ multiplex PCR; TCRdb keeps only in-frame clonotypes and omits some of them. The table has roughly 200,000 clones, 83% seen once. Input material: peripheral blood. The TCR was taken from a woman aged 25 to 39 with COVID-19, enrolled during active disease.

CDR3 sequence: CASRTDRGSYEQYF. In DNA form, the CDR3 reads TGTGCCAGCAGAACGGACAGGGGGTCCTACGAGCAGTACTTC. The chain carries TRBV14 and TRBJ2-7; 10 bases are a match to TRBD1. Germline lookup yields CDR1 SGHDN and CDR2 FVKESK. Trimming took 6 bases from V and 1 from J; bases not matched to a gene: 3. This CDR3 has 14 amino acids.